This TCR beta chain was identified in a study of T cell responses to AZD1222 COVID-19 vaccine. Overall study results and limits: The donor group comprised mostly white British people and more females; the analysis possibly underestimated clonal diversity.

Assay used: immunoSEQ multiplex PCR; TCRdb lists only in-frame clones, some missing. This table holds about 120,000 clones, over 75% found once. CDR3 length: 13 amino acids. V lost 8 bases and J lost 8; bases outside the gene matches: 4. Germline V gives CDR1 MNHNY, CDR2 SVGAGI (reference sequence). Note on this clone: Its antigen is not identified.

This TCR was sampled from an adult in good health. The specimen was peripheral blood, collected on day 0 of MenACWY control vaccination. The chain couples TRBV6-6 to TRBJ1-6; 9 bases fit TRBD1. The CDR3 loop is CASRDRVDSPLHF. The CDR3, as DNA: TGTGCCAGCCGGGACAGGGTCGATTCACCCCTCCACTTT.